The 25 T cell receptor beta chains below come from one sample, sequenced in a study of blood T cell repertoires in COVID-19. Profiling relied on immunoSEQ multiplex PCR, and the TCRdb table lists in-frame clones only, not all of them. The sample includes 150,000 to 200,000 clones, roughly 90% of them seen just once. The sequencing sample was made of PBMCs or T cells enriched from blood (not recorded which). Receptors were obtained from a young woman who had recovered from COVID-19.

This chain joins TRBV7-9 and TRBJ2-7; 9 positions match TRBD2. The germline CDR1 and CDR2 sequences are SEHNR and FQNEAQ (reference sequence). The CDR3 is 15 amino acids. V was pared by 2 bases and J by 3 bases, with 5 bases of the junction left unmatched. CDR3: CASSLTPSGIYEQYF. The DNA for the CDR3 is TGTGCCAGCAGCTTAACACCTAGCGGGATCTACGAGCAGTACTTC.

As DNA, the CDR3 is TGTGCCACCAGCAGGACTAGCGGGCGCTACGAGCAGTACTTC. Its protein is CATSRTSGRYEQYF. The chain couples TRBV15 to TRBJ2-7, with 10 positions matching TRBD2. Trimming at V came to 3 bases and at J to 3 bases, leaving 2 bases not matched to a gene. This CDR3 has 14 amino acids. Germline V gene lookup returns CDR1 LNHNV and CDR2 YYDKDF (reference sequence).

This chain joins TRBV7-3 and TRBJ1-1; D is uncertain. The CDR3 runs 13 residues. V lost 5 bases and J lost 4, with 11 bases in between. Germline V gene lookup returns CDR1 SGHTA and CDR2 FQGTGA. Here the CDR3 DNA reads TGTGCCAGCAGCCTAGGTGGTGGCACTGAAGCTTTCTTT. Protein sequence: CASSLGGGTEAFF.

This clone occurred once. The chain couples TRBV28 to TRBJ2-2, with TRBD2 matching 7 bases. CDR3 length equals 16 residues. The germline V gene encodes CDR1 MDHEN and CDR2 SYDVKM. V trimming: 6 bases; J trimming: 4 bases; junction bases outside the gene matches: 11. CDR3 coding DNA: TGTGCCAGCAGCTCCACTTGGGGGGGTGGCACCGGGGAGCTGTTTTTT. Encoded protein: CASSSTWGGGTGELFF.

The CDR3 DNA sequence: TGTGCCAGCAGCCCCGACAGGGGGACAGATACGCAGTATTTT. Its protein product is CASSPDRGTDTQYF. The chain has TRBV3-1 (or the pseudogene TRBV3-2) and TRBJ2-3, with TRBD1 matching 9 bases. J gave up 3 bases and V 4 bases, and 2 bases lay outside the gene matches. Germline CDR1 LGHDT, CDR2 YNNKEL (reference sequence). The CDR3 sequence is 14 residues long.

This clone was recorded once. V is TRBV28 and J is TRBJ2-5; D perhaps matches TRBD2 (5 bases). The germline CDR1 and CDR2 sequences are MDHEN and SYDVKM. Trimming took 2 bases from V and 4 from J, leaving 20 bases between them. CDR3 length equals 17 residues. CDR3: CASSLGVAGVLGETQYF. The CDR3 DNA follows: TGTGCCAGCAGTTTAGGTGTAGCCGGGGTTTTGGGAGAGACCCAGTACTTC.

This chain connects TRBV28 to TRBJ2-6; the D is unclear. Trimming pared 3 bases from V and 2 bases from J, leaving 5 bases between. From germline, CDR1 is MDHEN and CDR2 SYDVKM. The CDR3 runs to 14 residues. CDR3 in DNA: TGTGCCAGCAGTTTTTATACTGGGGCCAACGTCCTGACTTTC. It yields the protein CASSFYTGANVLTF.

The chain couples TRBV21-1 to TRBJ2-2; whether TRBD1, the table's D call, matches the DNA was not checked. TRBV21-1 is a recognized pseudogene. CDR3 length: 16 amino acids. DNA for the CDR3: TGTGCCAGCAGCAACCGGGACAGGGCTGACACCGGGGAGCTGTTTTTT. This encodes CASSNRDRADTGELFF.

This chain links TRBV19 with TRBJ2-3, with TRBD2 matching 8 bases. The CDR3 has 14 residues. After removal of 5 bases from V and 6 bases from J, the junction contained 7 bases not matched to a gene. Germline loops: CDR1 LNHDA, CDR2 SQIVND (reference sequence). CDR3 coding DNA: TGTGCCAGTAGTTACAGCGGGAGTCGCGATACGCAGTATTTT. Encoded protein: CASSYSGSRDTQYF.

The genes are TRBV3-1 (or the pseudogene TRBV3-2) and TRBJ2-1; D is unresolved. V shed 1 base and J shed 3 bases, with 7 bases lying between them. The CDR3 sequence is 14 residues long. CDR1 is LGHDT and CDR2 is YNNKEL in the germline V gene (reference sequence). The CDR3 DNA is TGTGCCAGCAGCCAAGCGGGTAACTACAATGAGCAGTTCTTC. It codes for CASSQAGNYNEQFF.

This CDR3 is CASSLGYRGFSYEQYF. CDR3 bases: TGTGCCAGCAGCTTGGGGTACAGGGGATTCTCCTACGAGCAGTACTTC. The V and J genes are TRBV5-6 and TRBJ2-7, with 7 bases lining up with TRBD1. Germline CDR1 and CDR2: SGHDT and YYEEEE. The CDR3 is made up of 16 amino acids. Trimming cost V 0 bases and J 0 bases; bases outside gene matches: 6.

The genes are TRBV20-1 and TRBJ2-1; D might be TRBD2 (5 bases). CDR3 length: 14 amino acids. Germline V CDR1 and CDR2: DFQATT, SNEGSKA (reference sequence). Trimming removed 3 bases at V and 6 bases at J, with 15 bases between. Written as DNA, the CDR3 is TGCAGTGCTAGTGCTAGCCTAAGTGTCAATGAGCAGTTCTTC. Translating gives CSASASLSVNEQFF.

About this clone itself: Other DNA sequences of this sample code for an identical CDR3. Written as DNA, the CDR3 is TGCAGTGCCCGGACAGATTATGGCTACACCTTC. Amino acids: CSARTDYGYTF. This chain connects TRBV20-1 to TRBJ1-2, with a tentative D call TRBD1 (6 bases). Germline CDR1 DFQATT, CDR2 SNEGSKA (reference sequence). The CDR3 covers 11 residues. Trimming took 6 bases from V and 5 from J, leaving 10 bases between them.

The chain joins TRBV19 to TRBJ2-7; D remains unclear. This CDR3 has 13 amino acids. Germline V gives CDR1 LNHDA, CDR2 SQIVND (reference sequence). Trimming removed 2 bases at V and 1 base at J, with 6 bases between. CDR3 residues: CASSIRLSYEQYF. The CDR3 coding sequence is TGTGCCAGTAGTATACGTCTATCCTACGAGCAGTACTTC.

This chain joins TRBV28 and TRBJ2-7, with a weak D call TRBD1 (6 bases). V lost 8 bases and J lost 5, with 16 bases in between. This CDR3 has 13 residues. Per germline, CDR1 MDHEN and CDR2 SYDVKM. The CDR3 protein is CASLPRQDDEQYF. The CDR3 DNA reads TGTGCCAGCCTACCGAGACAGGATGACGAGCAGTACTTC.

The rearrangement uses TRBV19 and TRBJ1-3, with D possibly matching TRBD1 (5 bases). CDR1 and CDR2 from the germline V gene are LNHDA and SQIVND (reference sequence). Trimming shortened V by 5 bases and J by 4 bases, and 18 bases separated the two germline ends. The CDR3 has 16 residues. The CDR3 DNA follows: TGTGCCAGTAGTGCCCAACGACCGGGGGTAGGAAACACCATATATTTT. Translated, it gives CASSAQRPGVGNTIYF.

This chain uses TRBV5-1 with TRBJ1-4; maybe TRBD1 (6 bases). The germline gives CDR1 SGHRS, CDR2 YFSETQ. Trimming took 7 bases from V and 2 from J, leaving 15 bases between them. The CDR3 spans 15 residues. CDR3 DNA sequence: TGCGCCAGCTCACCGGGGGGCCTTACTAATGAAAAACTGTTTTTT. Translating it yields CASSPGGLTNEKLFF.

The CDR3 region is CASSRPGTRAYNEQFF. The CDR3 DNA reads TGCGCCAGCAGCCGTCCCGGGACACGGGCCTACAATGAGCAGTTCTTC. The chain is built from TRBV5-1 and TRBJ2-1; D may be TRBD1 (6 bases). V was trimmed by 4 bases and J by 2 bases, leaving 16 bases between them. Germline V gene lookup returns CDR1 SGHRS and CDR2 YFSETQ. This CDR3 spans 16 amino acids.

V and J are TRBV6-5 and TRBJ1-6, with a possible D match to TRBD1 (5 bases). The germline V gene encodes CDR1 MNHEY and CDR2 SVGAGI. The CDR3 length is 13 residues. V lost 10 bases and J 8 bases, leaving 15 bases between the germline ends. The CDR3 sequence is CATHLGLYSPLHF. CDR3 coding DNA: TGTGCCACCCATTTGGGGCTTTATTCACCCCTCCACTTT.

The V and J genes are TRBV21-1 and TRBJ2-5; the table's TRBD2 call for D was not verified on the DNA. TRBV21-1 is a recognized pseudogene. The CDR3 is 19 amino acids. This CDR3 reads CASSKKKPLNPDPGETQYF. CDR3 nucleotide sequence: TGTGCCAGCAGCAAAAAAAAACCCCTCAACCCCGACCCGGGAGAGACCCAGTACTTC.

This chain uses TRBV5-1 with TRBJ2-3, with 8 bases matching TRBD1. The CDR3 loop spans 15 amino acids. J was trimmed by 6 bases and V by 5 bases; bases with no gene match: 11. Looked up from germline, CDR1 is SGHRS and CDR2 is YFSETQ. DNA of the CDR3: TGCGCCAGCAGTCTGGACTCCCGGACAGGGGATACGCAGTATTTT. This sequence encodes CASSLDSRTGDTQYF.

The chain carries TRBV6-5 and TRBJ2-7, with 10 bases lining up with TRBD2. Germline CDR1 MNHEY, CDR2 SVGAGI. CDR3 size: 14 residues. The V segment lost 6 bases and the J segment 2 bases; nucleotides outside the gene matches: 4. The CDR3 DNA sequence: TGTGCCAGCAGACAAAGCGGGAGGGCCTACGAGCAGTACTTC. Translated, it gives CASRQSGRAYEQYF.

The gene calls are TRBV12-3 or TRBV12-4 and TRBJ2-1; 14 bases match TRBD2. The trim removed 8 bases at V and 8 bases at J, leaving 2 bases unmatched. CDR3 length equals 13 residues. Written as DNA, the CDR3 is TGTGCCAGCGGACTAGCGGGAGGAGATGAGCAGTTCTTC. It is translated as CASGLAGGDEQFF.

This clone was observed a handful of times. The chain joins TRBV4-3 to TRBJ1-5; D is ambiguous. There are 16 residues in the CDR3. Germline lookup yields CDR1 LGHNA and CDR2 YSLEER. The V and J ends lost 0 bases and 4 bases respectively, with 13 bases between them. The chain's CDR3 is CASSQDRYPINQPQHF. The CDR3 DNA reads as TGCGCCAGCAGCCAAGACAGGTACCCCATTAATCAGCCCCAGCATTTT.

This clone was picked up one time. This rearrangement joins TRBV3-1 (or the pseudogene TRBV3-2) to TRBJ2-7, with D perhaps TRBD2 (6 bases). Germline values: CDR1 LGHDT, CDR2 YNNKEL (reference sequence). V lost 4 bases, J lost 4 bases, and 11 bases lay in between. The CDR3 totals 13 residues. The CDR3: CASSPASEYEQYF. The CDR3 DNA follows: TGTGCCAGCAGCCCAGCTAGCGAGTACGAGCAGTACTTC.